The subject of this entry is one TCR beta chain. The V gene end was trimmed by 0 bases and the J gene end by 5 bases; junction bases not matched to a gene: 5. The V gene's germline CDR1 is MGHRA and CDR2 YSYEKL. CDR3 length: 15 amino acids. The data originate from a study of blood T cell repertoires in COVID-19. In the study overall: COVID-19 samples collected from the United States, Italy and Spain covered acute and convalescent phases. T cells, B-cell-depleted T cells, or PBMCs supplied cDNA or gDNA.

TCRdb's table, derived via immunoSEQ multiplex PCR, lists solely in-frame clones and lacks some. This sample has roughly 280,000 clones; less than 95% occur once, and the top ten carry less than 3.5%. Material for sequencing was PBMCs or T cells enriched from blood (not recorded which). This TCR came from a man aged 35 to 55 who had been exposed to COVID-19. The chain employs TRBV4-1 and TRBJ2-7; 9 bases agree with TRBD1. The CDR3 DNA sequence: TGCGCCAGCAGCCAAGAAGGGACAGGGTGGAACGAGCAGTACTTC. This encodes CASSQEGTGWNEQYF.